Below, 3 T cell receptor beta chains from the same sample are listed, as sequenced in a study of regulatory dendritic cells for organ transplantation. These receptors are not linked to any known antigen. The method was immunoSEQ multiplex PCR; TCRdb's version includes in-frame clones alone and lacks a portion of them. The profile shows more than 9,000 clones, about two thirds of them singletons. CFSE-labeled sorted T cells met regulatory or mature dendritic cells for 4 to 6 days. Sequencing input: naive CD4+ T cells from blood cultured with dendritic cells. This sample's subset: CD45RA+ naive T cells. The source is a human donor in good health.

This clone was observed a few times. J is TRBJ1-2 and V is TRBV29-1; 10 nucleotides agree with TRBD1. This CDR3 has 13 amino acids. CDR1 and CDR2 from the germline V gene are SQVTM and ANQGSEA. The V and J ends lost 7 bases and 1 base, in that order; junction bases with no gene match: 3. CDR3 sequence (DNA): TGCAGCGCCGGGACAGGGGTTAACTATGGCTACACCTTC. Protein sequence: CSAGTGVNYGYTF.

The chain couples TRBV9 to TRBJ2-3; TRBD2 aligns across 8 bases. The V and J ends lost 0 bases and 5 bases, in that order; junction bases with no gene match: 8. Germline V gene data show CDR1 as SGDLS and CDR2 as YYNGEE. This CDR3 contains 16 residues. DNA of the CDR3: TGTGCCAGCAGCGTAGGTCGGGGGGGGCAGGGAGATACGCAGTATTTT. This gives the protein CASSVGRGGQGDTQYF. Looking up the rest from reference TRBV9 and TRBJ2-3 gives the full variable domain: DSGVTQTPKHLITATGQRVTLRCSPRSGDLSVYWYQQSLDQGLQFLIQYYNGEERAKGNILERFSAQQFPDLHSELNLSSLELGDSALYFCASSVGRGGQGDTQYFGPGTRLTVL.

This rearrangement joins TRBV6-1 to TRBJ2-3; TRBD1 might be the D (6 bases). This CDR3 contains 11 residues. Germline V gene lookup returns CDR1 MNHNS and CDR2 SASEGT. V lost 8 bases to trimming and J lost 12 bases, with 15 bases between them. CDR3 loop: CASAPGGPQYF. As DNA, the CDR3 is TGTGCCAGCGCCCCTGGGGGCCCCCAGTATTTT.